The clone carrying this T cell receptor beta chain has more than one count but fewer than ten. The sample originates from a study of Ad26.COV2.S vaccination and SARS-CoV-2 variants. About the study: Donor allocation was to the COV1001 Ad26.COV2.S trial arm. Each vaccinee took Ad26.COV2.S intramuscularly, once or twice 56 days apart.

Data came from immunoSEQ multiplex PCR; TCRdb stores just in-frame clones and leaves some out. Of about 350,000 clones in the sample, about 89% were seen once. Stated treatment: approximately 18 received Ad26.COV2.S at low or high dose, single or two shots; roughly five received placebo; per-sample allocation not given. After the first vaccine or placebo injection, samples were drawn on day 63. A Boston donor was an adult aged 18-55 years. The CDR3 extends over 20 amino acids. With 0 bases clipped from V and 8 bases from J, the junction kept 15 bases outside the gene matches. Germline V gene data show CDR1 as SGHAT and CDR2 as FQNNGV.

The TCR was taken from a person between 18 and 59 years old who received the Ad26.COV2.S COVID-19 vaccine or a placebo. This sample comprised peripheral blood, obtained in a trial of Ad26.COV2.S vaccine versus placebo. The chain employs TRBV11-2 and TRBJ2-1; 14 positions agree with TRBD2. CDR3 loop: CASSLEGLAGGLLEPDEQFF. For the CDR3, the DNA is TGTGCCAGCAGCTTAGAAGGACTAGCGGGGGGCCTCCTCGAACCTGATGAGCAGTTCTTC.